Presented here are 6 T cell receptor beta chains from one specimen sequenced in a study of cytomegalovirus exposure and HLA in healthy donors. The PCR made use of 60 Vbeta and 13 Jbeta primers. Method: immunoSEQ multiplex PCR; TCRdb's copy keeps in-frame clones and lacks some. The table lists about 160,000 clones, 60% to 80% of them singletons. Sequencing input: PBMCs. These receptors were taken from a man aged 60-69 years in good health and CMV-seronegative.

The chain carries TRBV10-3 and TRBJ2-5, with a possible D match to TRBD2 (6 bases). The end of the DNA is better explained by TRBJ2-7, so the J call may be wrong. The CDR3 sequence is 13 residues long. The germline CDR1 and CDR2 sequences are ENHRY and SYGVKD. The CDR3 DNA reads TGTGCCATCAAGGGACCGGAGGGAAACGAGCAGTACTTC. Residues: CAIKGPEGNEQYF.

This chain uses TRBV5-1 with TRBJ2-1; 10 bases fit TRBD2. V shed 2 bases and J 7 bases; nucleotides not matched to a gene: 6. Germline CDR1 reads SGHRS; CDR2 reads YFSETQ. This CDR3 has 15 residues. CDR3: CASSFSLAGVNEQFF. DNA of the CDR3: TGCGCCAGCAGCTTTAGCCTAGCGGGGGTTAATGAGCAGTTCTTC.

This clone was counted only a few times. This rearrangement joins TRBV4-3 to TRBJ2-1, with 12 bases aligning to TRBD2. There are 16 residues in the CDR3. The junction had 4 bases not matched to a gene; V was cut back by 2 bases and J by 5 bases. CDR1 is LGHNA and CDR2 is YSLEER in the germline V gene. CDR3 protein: CASSQPGLAGNNEQFF. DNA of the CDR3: TGCGCCAGCAGCCAACCAGGACTAGCGGGGAACAATGAGCAGTTCTTC.

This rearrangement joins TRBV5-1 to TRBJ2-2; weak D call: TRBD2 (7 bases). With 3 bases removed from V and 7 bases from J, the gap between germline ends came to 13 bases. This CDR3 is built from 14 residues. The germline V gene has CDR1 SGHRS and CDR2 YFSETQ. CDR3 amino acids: CASSSGGPGGELFF. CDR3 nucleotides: TGCGCCAGCAGCTCCGGGGGGCCGGGCGGGGAGCTGTTTTTT.

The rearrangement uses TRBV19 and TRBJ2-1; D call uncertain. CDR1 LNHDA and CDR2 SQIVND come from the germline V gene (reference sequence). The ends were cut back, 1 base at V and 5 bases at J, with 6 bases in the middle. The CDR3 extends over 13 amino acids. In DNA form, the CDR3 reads TGTGCCAGTAGTATAGCACAGCACAATGAGCAGTTCTTC. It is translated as CASSIAQHNEQFF.

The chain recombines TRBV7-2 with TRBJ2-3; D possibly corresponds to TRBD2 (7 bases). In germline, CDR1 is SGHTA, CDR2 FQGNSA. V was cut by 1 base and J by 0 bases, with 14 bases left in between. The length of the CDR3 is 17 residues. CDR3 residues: CASSLDGGGYSTDTQYF. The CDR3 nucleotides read TGTGCCAGCAGCTTAGATGGGGGGGGCTATAGCACAGATACGCAGTATTTT.